This TCR beta chain was identified during a study of cytomegalovirus exposure and HLA in healthy donors (dated by TCRdb to 2017 to 2019). About the investigation overall: A later analysis indicated that the roughly 120 validation repertoires were generated on the platform also employed for the roughly 650 repertoires of the first cohort. The study aimed to test whether cataloging public T cell receptors could reveal signatures of past pathogen exposure. Along with the roughly 670-subject first cohort, a separate validation cohort of over a hundred different subjects was used. The study combined high-throughput TCR immunosequencing, statistical association of individual TCRs with disease status, and machine learning to predict cytomegalovirus infection status. Paper-wide results and their limitations: The classifier was reported to diagnose cytomegalovirus status with high specificity and sensitivity in both the original and validation cohorts. A few of the identified cytomegalovirus-associated TCR beta chains were confirmed in vitro to be specific for cytomegalovirus antigens. Most TCR sequences were seen in very few donors, while some public TCRs were found in many individuals. The study listed 164 TCR beta chains as associated with cytomegalovirus. It was suggested by the authors that the approach could potentially be generalized to other disease states and immunological phenotypes. Subsequent analysis determined that TCRs grouped into clusters in the first cohort also showed a tendency toward co-occurrence across the roughly 110 validation repertoires, and approximately 93% of cluster scores exceeded 0. A later analysis had no HLA typing for the validation cohort, so co-occurrence there was scored across all 110 or so repertoires.

The library was generated by the immunoSEQ multiplex PCR assay. The original pipeline was this. A statistical classification framework was built to diagnose cytomegalovirus status from the catalog of TCR beta chain sequences. Drawn from immuneACCESS, this table holds only the in-frame rearrangements with V and J called that TCRdb kept. Clones are partly lost; checked studies trace under half to an unresolved V gene and leave the rest unexplained. Clone size and the V and J calls come from that table; the DNA yielded D and trimming. This sample holds 250,000 to 400,000 clones; approximately 86% were observed only once. Around 0.91% of the sample lies in the top ten. Reading from cysteine to phenylalanine, the CDR3 counts 15 amino acids. The DNA shown is the 45-base CDR3, in frame from base 1. Based on the germline V gene, the CDR1 and CDR2 sequences are KGHSH and LQKENI. After removal of 4 bases from V and 9 bases from J, the junction retains 8 bases not matched to a gene.

Turning to this clone: What this receptor recognizes is not known. The record has no base qualities; no much larger clone is one base away.

Donors formed part of the validation cohort, which comprised 120 subjects and was distinct from the first cohort of roughly 600 subjects. Specimen: PBMCs. The receptor was isolated from a man aged 25-45 years in good health and CMV-seronegative. The sequence joins TRBV18 to TRBJ1-6, with 8 central nucleotides matching TRBD1. The nucleotide sequence is TGTGCCAGCTCACGAGGGGACAGGTCACCTTCACCCCTCCACTTT. It specifies CASSRGDRSPSPLHF.